These 15 T cell receptor beta chains came from one sample sequenced in a study of blood T cell repertoires in COVID-19. Measured with immunoSEQ multiplex PCR; TCRdb has only the in-frame clones, and not every one. The table records approximately 47,000 clones, around 90% of them present only once. The sequenced sample was peripheral blood. These receptors came from a human donor with active COVID-19. The donor label of this sample is uncertain.

In this sample, this clone turned up once. CDR3 loop: CASTRDCPQHF. DNA of the CDR3: TGTGCCAGCACCAGGGATTGTCCCCAGCATTTT. This chain uses TRBV28 with TRBJ1-5, with D possibly being TRBD1 (5 bases). The CDR3 is 11 residues long. Germline CDR1 and CDR2: MDHEN and SYDVKM. The germline V and J ends were trimmed by 7 bases and 10 bases, with 11 bases remaining between them.

The chain recombines TRBV7-9 with TRBJ2-7, with 7 bases lining up with TRBD1. CDR1 and CDR2 from the germline V gene are SEHNR and FQNEAQ (reference sequence). V lost 5 bases and J lost 3; bases outside the gene matches: 7. The CDR3 is 14 residues long. The CDR3 DNA reads TGTGCCAGCAGCCCAACAGGACAGGACTACGAGCAGTACTTC. It is translated as CASSPTGQDYEQYF.

The chain recombines TRBV28 with TRBJ2-5, with 7 bases matching TRBD1. V was pared by 6 bases and J by 4 bases, with 5 bases of the junction left unmatched. The germline V gene has CDR1 MDHEN and CDR2 SYDVKM. This CDR3 region has 13 residues. Here the CDR3 DNA reads TGTGCCAGCAGGCAAGGGGGCGCAGAGACCCAGTACTTC. It codes for CASRQGGAETQYF.

The chain joins TRBV2 to TRBJ2-2, with 13 bases fitting TRBD2. The CDR3 is made up of 15 amino acids. Germline values: CDR1 SNHLY, CDR2 FYNNEI. The V and J ends lost 10 bases and 7 bases, in that order; junction bases with no gene match: 9. The CDR3 coding sequence is TGTGCCACCAAGGGACTAGCGGGATCGGGCGGGGAGCTGTTTTTT. Amino acid sequence: CATKGLAGSGGELFF.

This chain uses TRBV7-9 with TRBJ2-7; D perhaps matches TRBD2 (5 bases). Per germline, CDR1 SEHNR and CDR2 FQNEAQ (reference sequence). This CDR3 comprises 14 residues. V was cut by 5 bases and J by 6 bases, with 17 bases left in between. Written as DNA, the CDR3 is TGTGCCAGCAGCACCGAAAGGGCCGCGGGCGAGCAGTACTTC. Its protein is CASSTERAAGEQYF.

This chain uses TRBV5-1 with TRBJ2-3; 7 bases align to TRBD2. The germline V gene encodes CDR1 SGHRS and CDR2 YFSETQ. V lost 4 bases, J lost 2 bases, and 4 bases stayed unmatched. The CDR3 extends over 14 amino acids. The CDR3 DNA reads TGCGCCAGCAGCCCCGGGGGGTACACAGATACGCAGTATTTT. Translating gives CASSPGGYTDTQYF.

V gene TRBV11-2 combines with J gene TRBJ2-1; D possibly corresponds to TRBD1 (5 bases). The ends were cut back, 0 bases at V and 8 bases at J, with 29 bases in the middle. Germline V gives CDR1 SGHAT, CDR2 FQNNGV. This CDR3 has 20 residues. The CDR3 reads CASSLDHPDTGLFTSHEQFF. The CDR3, as DNA: TGTGCCAGCAGCTTAGACCACCCGGACACGGGCCTCTTCACGTCACATGAGCAGTTCTTC.

V usage is TRBV28 and J usage is TRBJ1-4, with a tentative D call TRBD1 (6 bases). This CDR3 contains 16 residues. CDR1 MDHEN and CDR2 SYDVKM come from the germline V gene. V lost 5 bases and J 3 bases, leaving 16 bases between the germline ends. This CDR3 is CASSPVGATSNEKLFF. In DNA form, the CDR3 reads TGTGCCAGCAGTCCTGTGGGGGCAACCTCTAATGAAAAACTGTTTTTT.

The chain employs TRBV19 and TRBJ2-5, with 7 nucleotides matching TRBD1. V lost 1 base and J lost 7; bases outside the gene matches: 9. The CDR3 covers 15 residues. Germline values: CDR1 LNHDA, CDR2 SQIVND (reference sequence). The CDR3 spells CASSIVTGLGVTQYF. Written as DNA, the CDR3 is TGTGCCAGTAGTATAGTGACAGGGTTAGGGGTGACCCAGTACTTC.

This chain connects TRBV2 to TRBJ1-2; weak D call: TRBD1 (5 bases). The CDR3 is made up of 15 amino acids. Germline lookup yields CDR1 SNHLY and CDR2 FYNNEI. V was trimmed by 4 bases and J by 1 base, leaving 13 bases between them. CDR3 nucleotide sequence: TGTGCCAGCAGTGTCGCCCCGGGGGATAACTATGGCTACACCTTC. The encoded protein is CASSVAPGDNYGYTF.

CDR3 region: CASSPSETGIYEQYF. The CDR3 coding sequence is TGCGCCAGCAGCCCCTCAGAGACAGGGATCTACGAGCAGTACTTC. The chain combines TRBV4-1 with TRBJ2-7; 7 nucleotides line up with TRBD1. Germline V gene sequence: CDR1 MGHRA, CDR2 YSYEKL. The CDR3 is made up of 15 amino acids. Trimming cost V 4 bases and J 3 bases; bases outside gene matches: 9.

The gene calls are TRBV5-4 and TRBJ2-7, with 9 bases lining up with TRBD2. This CDR3 is 15 amino acids long. CDR1 SGHNT and CDR2 YYREEE come from the germline V gene (reference sequence). V shed 5 bases and J 2 bases; nucleotides not matched to a gene: 8. The CDR3 here is CASSLTAGGTYEQYF. CDR3 bases: TGTGCCAGCAGTCTGACAGCGGGGGGTACCTACGAGCAGTACTTC.

This clone was found a few times. The CDR3 DNA sequence: TGTGCCAGCAGCTTGGGGGGAGCGAAAGAGCAGTACTTC. Translating it yields CASSLGGAKEQYF. The chain links TRBV5-4 to TRBJ2-7; tentative D call: TRBD2 (5 bases). V lost 0 bases, J lost 7 bases, and 11 bases lay in between. Germline-derived CDR1 and CDR2 are SGHNT and YYREEE (reference sequence). There are 13 residues in the CDR3.

The genes are TRBV7-9 and TRBJ2-1; D is perhaps TRBD2 (6 bases). The V and J ends lost 4 bases and 6 bases respectively, with 13 bases between them. The CDR3 extends over 14 amino acids. Germline-derived CDR1 and CDR2 are SEHNR and FQNEAQ (reference sequence). CDR3 DNA: TGTGCCAGCAGCTCAGGGACTCTTCCCAATGAGCAGTTCTTC. The encoded protein is CASSSGTLPNEQFF.

The chain is built from TRBV9 and TRBJ2-6; TRBD1 aligns across 7 bases. CDR3 length: 16 residues. CDR1 is SGDLS and CDR2 is YYNGEE in the germline V gene. J lost 2 bases, V lost 3 bases, and 5 bases had no gene match. CDR3 sequence reads: CASSERQGAGANVLTF. CDR3 nucleotides: TGTGCCAGCAGCGAACGACAGGGCGCTGGGGCCAACGTCCTGACTTTC.